This TCR beta chain is drawn from a study of T cell repertoires in cytomegalovirus infection. A word on this clonotype: Its specificity is unknown.

The germline V and J ends were trimmed by 0 bases and 5 bases, with 8 bases remaining between them. CDR3 length: 13 residues. Germline V gene lookup returns CDR1 MNHNS and CDR2 SASEGT. Using its own MiXCR run on the reads, TCRdb lists one record per CDR3 protein. The table lists 200,000 or so distinct CDR3 sequences, approximately 38% of them singletons. This clonotype was sampled from a human donor in good health (CMV status not recorded). Some clones in this sample may be carry-over from other donors' samples. This chain uses TRBV6-1 with TRBJ2-7; D not resolved. Sequenced here: CD8+ T cells from cultured PBMCs, sampled from culture after CMV antigen stimulation. This CDR3 is CASSEARGHEQYF. The CDR3 DNA follows: TGTGCCAGCAGTGAAGCGAGAGGCCACGAGCAGTACTTC.